This TCR beta chain was sequenced in a study of T-cell memory formation after mild COVID-19. Study context: Largely, TCR clusters stayed within a single donor.

Comments on this clonotype: Its antigen is undetermined.

Trimming cost V 0 bases and J 6 bases; bases outside gene matches: 9. Per the germline V gene, CDR1 is ENHRY and CDR2 is SYGVKD. The length of the CDR3 is 18 residues. TCRdb independently ran MiXCR on the 5' RACE reads; one entry per CDR3 protein. The sample lists 300,000 to 400,000 distinct CDR3 sequences; 13% were seen once. Overall study findings and caveats: Clones that shrank (day 15 to 85) were balanced CD4/CD8, whereas later expanders leaned CD4+. Certain responding clones were present in pre-infection memory, suggesting participation of cross-reactive memory. Day 37-peaking second-wave clones had unconfirmed SARS-CoV-2 specificity.

The sequenced sample was PBMCs or a T cell subset sorted from them (not recorded which). This TCR was sampled from a man aged 18 to 30 who had mild COVID-19 (a few samples of this study predate the infection). Cell type and time point are not known. This chain joins TRBV10-3 and TRBJ2-3; 13 bases fit TRBD2. Here the CDR3 reads CAISESGTSGDPADTQYF. In nucleotides, the CDR3 is TGTGCCATCAGTGAGTCGGGGACTAGCGGGGACCCGGCGGATACGCAGTATTTT.